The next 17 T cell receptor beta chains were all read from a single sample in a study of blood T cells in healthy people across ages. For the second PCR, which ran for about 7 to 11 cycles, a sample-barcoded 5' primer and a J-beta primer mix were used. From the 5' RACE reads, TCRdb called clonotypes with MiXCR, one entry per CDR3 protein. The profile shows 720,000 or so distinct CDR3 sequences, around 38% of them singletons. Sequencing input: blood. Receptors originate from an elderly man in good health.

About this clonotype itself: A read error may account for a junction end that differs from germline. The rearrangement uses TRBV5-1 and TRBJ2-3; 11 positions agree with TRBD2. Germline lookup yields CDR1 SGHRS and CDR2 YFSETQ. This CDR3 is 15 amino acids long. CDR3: CASSLAGGPTDAQYF. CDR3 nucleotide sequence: TGCGCCAGCAGTTTAGCGGGGGGGCCCACAGATGCGCAGTATTTT. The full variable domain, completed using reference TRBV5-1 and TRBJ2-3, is KAGVTQTPRYLIKTRGQQVTLSCSPISGHRSVSWYQQTPGQGLQFLFEYFSETQRNKGNFPGRFSGRQFSNSRSEMNVSTLELGDSALYLCASSLAGGPTDAQYFGPGTRLTVL.

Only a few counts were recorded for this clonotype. CDR3 coding DNA: TGTGCCAGCAGGGGAGTTGAAGCCGGGGGCTTCGGCTATGGCTACACCTTC. The encoded protein is CASRGVEAGGFGYGYTF. The chain uses TRBV4-2 and TRBJ1-2; the D gene is possibly TRBD1 (6 bases). CDR1 and CDR2 from the germline V gene are LGHNA and YNFKEQ. CDR3 size: 17 residues. Deletions cut 6 bases from V and 4 bases from J, with 24 bases between.

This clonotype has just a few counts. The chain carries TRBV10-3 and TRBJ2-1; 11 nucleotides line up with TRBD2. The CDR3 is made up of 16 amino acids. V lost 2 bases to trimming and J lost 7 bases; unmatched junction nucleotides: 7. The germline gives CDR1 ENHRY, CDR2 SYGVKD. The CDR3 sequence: CAISEPVAGGQNEQFF. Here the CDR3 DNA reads TGTGCCATCAGTGAGCCCGTAGCGGGGGGGCAAAATGAGCAGTTCTTC.

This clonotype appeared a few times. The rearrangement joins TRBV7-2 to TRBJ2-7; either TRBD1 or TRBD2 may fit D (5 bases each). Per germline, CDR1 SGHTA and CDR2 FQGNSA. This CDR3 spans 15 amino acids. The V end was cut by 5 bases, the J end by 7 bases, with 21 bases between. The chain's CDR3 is CASSPLTGPSVEQYF. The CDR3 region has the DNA TGTGCCAGCAGCCCGTTGACGGGACCGTCTGTTGAGCAGTACTTC.

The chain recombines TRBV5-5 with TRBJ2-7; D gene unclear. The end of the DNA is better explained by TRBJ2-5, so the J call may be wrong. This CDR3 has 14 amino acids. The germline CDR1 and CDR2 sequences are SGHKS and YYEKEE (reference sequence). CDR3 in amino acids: CASSSRLDQETQYF. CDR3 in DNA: TGTGCCAGCAGCTCTAGACTGGACCAAGAGACCCAGTACTTC.

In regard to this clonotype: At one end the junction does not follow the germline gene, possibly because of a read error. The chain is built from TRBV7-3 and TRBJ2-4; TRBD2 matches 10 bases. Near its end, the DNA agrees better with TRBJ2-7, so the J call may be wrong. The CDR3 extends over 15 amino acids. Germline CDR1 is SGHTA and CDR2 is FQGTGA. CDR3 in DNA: TGCGCCAGCAGCCAACGAGCGGGGGGGTCATACGAGCAGTACTTC. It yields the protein CASSQRAGGSYEQYF.

In DNA form, the CDR3 reads TGTGCCAGCAGCTTGTTGGATGTTTCCTACGAGCAGTACTTC. Translation: CASSLLDVSYEQYF. The J gene is TRBJ2-7, the V gene TRBV7-9; D not resolved. The germline CDR1 and CDR2 sequences are SEHNR and FQNEAQ (reference sequence). Trimming cost V 3 bases and J 1 base, with 10 bases left between them. The CDR3 sequence is 14 residues long.

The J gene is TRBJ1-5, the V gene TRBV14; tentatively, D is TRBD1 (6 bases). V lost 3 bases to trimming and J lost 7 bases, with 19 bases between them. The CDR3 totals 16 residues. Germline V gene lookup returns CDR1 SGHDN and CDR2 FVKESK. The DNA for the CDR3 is TGTGCCAGCAGCCACCATCCCGGGACATTTAACCAGCCCCAGCATTTT. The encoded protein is CASSHHPGTFNQPQHF. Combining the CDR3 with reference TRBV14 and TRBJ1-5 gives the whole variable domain EAGVTQFPSHSVIEKGQTVTLRCDPISGHDNLYWYRRVMGKEIKFLLHFVKESKQDESGMPNNRFLAERTGGTYSTLKVQPAELEDSGVYFCASSHHPGTFNQPQHFGDGTRLSIL.

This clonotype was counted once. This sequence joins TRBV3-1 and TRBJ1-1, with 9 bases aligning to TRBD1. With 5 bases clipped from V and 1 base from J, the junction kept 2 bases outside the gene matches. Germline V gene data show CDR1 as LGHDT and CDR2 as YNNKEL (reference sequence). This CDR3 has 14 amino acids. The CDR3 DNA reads TGTGCCAGCAGCATGGGACAGGGGAACACTGAAGCTTTCTTT. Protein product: CASSMGQGNTEAFF.

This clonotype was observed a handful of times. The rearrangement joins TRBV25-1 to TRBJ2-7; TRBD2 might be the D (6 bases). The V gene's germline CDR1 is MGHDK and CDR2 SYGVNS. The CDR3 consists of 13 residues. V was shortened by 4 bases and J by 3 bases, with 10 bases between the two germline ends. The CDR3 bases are TGTGCCAGCAGTGGTCTAGCGATCTACGAGCAGTACTTC. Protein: CASSGLAIYEQYF.

CDR3 DNA: TGTGCCAGCAGCAAAACCCCTAGCGGGCGGGATGCCAAAAACATTCAGTACTTC. Its translation is CASSKTPSGRDAKNIQYF. This chain uses TRBV21-1 with TRBJ2-7; the table's D gene call, TRBD2, was not cross checked with the DNA. The DNA end favors TRBJ2-4, so the J call may be wrong. TRBV21-1 is a pseudogene segment. This CDR3 is built from 18 residues.

The chain's CDR3 is CASSAPAARGQETQYF. DNA for the CDR3: TGTGCCAGCAGCGCCCCGGCGGCGCGAGGCCAAGAGACCCAGTACTTC. V gene TRBV7-9 combines with J gene TRBJ2-5; no definite D call. CDR1 SEHNR and CDR2 FQNEAQ come from the germline V gene (reference sequence). The CDR3 consists of 16 residues. With 5 bases removed from V and 1 base from J, the gap between germline ends came to 17 bases.

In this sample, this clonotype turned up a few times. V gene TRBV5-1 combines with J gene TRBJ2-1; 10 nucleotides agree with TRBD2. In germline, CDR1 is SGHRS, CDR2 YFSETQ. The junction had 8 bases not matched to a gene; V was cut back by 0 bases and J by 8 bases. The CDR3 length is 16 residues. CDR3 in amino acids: CASSLEISGGRDEQFF. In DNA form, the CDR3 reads TGCGCCAGCAGCTTGGAAATTAGCGGGGGGAGGGATGAGCAGTTCTTC.

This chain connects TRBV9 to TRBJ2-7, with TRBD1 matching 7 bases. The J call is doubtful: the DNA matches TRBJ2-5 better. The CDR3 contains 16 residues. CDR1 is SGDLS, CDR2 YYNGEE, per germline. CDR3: CASSGGPGTVKETQYF. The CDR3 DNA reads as TGTGCCAGCAGCGGAGGCCCCGGGACAGTAAAAGAGACCCAGTACTTC.

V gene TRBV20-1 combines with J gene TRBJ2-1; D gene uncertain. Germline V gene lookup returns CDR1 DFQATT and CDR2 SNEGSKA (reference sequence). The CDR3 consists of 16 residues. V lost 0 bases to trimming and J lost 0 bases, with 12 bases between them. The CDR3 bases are TGCAGTGCTAGAGATATACGCGGACGCTCCTACAATGAGCAGTTCTTC. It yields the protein CSARDIRGRSYNEQFF.

The CDR3 region is CASSADASAGILGETQYF. The CDR3, as DNA: TGCGCCAGCAGCGCGGACGCCTCCGCCGGTATTCTCGGGGAGACCCAGTACTTC. The V gene is TRBV5-1, the J gene TRBJ2-5; no clear D gene. The V end lost 4 bases, the J end lost 5 bases, and 27 bases lay between the germline ends. This CDR3 region has 18 residues. Per the germline V gene, CDR1 is SGHRS and CDR2 is YFSETQ.

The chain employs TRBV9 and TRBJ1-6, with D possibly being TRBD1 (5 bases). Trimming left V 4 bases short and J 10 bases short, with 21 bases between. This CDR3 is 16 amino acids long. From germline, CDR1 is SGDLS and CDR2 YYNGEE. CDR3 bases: TGTGCCAGCAGCTCTGGGGGGGGACCGAAGCGATCACCCCTCCACTTT. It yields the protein CASSSGGGPKRSPLHF.